This TCR beta chain was documented in a study of T-cell reconstitution after alpha-beta-depleted transplantation in children. TCRbeta library construction was performed incorporating unique molecular identifiers. TCRdb processed the PCR reads anew with MiXCR; each CDR3 protein has one entry. The data show about 540,000 distinct CDR3 sequences, approximately 16% seen once. This clonotype has at least ten counts. CDR3 length: 16 amino acids. Trimming stripped 4 bases from V and 1 base from J, with 17 bases between. CDR1 is SGHDT and CDR2 is YYEEEE in the germline V gene. Sequences were derived from PBMCs from the stem cell graft donor, sampled from the stem cell graft. This TCR came from a human donor who donated a stem cell graft to a child with acute lymphoblastic leukemia. The chain has TRBV5-6 and TRBJ1-1; D remains ambiguous. CDR3 coding DNA: TGTGCCAGCAGCGGAGCCCAGGACGGCAAGAACACTGAAGCTTTCTTT. The encoded protein is CASSGAQDGKNTEAFF.